Presented here are 32 T cell receptor beta chains from one specimen sequenced in a study of OX40 agonist ivuxolimab in advanced cancers. The library was generated by the immunoSEQ multiplex PCR assay. Sourced from immuneACCESS, this table was stored by TCRdb with only in-frame sequences that have V and J called. A share of the clones is absent; for the studies checked, an unresolved V gene accounts for under half, and the remainder has no known explanation. The sample yields approximately 66,000 clones; around 89% were counted once. More than 5.5% of the sample is taken by the ten largest. The sample in question was CD4+ or CD8+ T cells sorted from blood, obtained in a trial of the OX40 agonist ivuxolimab. The receptors originated from an adult with an advanced solid tumor such as melanoma, head and neck, liver or kidney cancer.

This chain uses TRBV5-1 with TRBJ2-7; D remains ambiguous. From germline, CDR1 is SGHRS and CDR2 YFSETQ. V gave up 4 bases and J gave up 1 base, with 12 bases separating them. The CDR3 extends over 14 amino acids. The CDR3 nucleotides read TGCGCCAGCAGCGTAGGAGATCCTTCCTACGAGCAGTACTTC. It specifies CASSVGDPSYEQYF.

The chain has TRBV6-1 and TRBJ1-5; D gene ambiguous. Trimming pared 1 base from V and 0 bases from J, leaving 10 bases between. The CDR3 sequence is 16 residues long. Germline CDR1 MNHNS, CDR2 SASEGT. Here the CDR3 DNA reads TGTGCCAGCAGTGAAGTAGGAGGCCATAGCAATCAGCCCCAGCATTTT. Protein: CASSEVGGHSNQPQHF.

This clone was picked up one time. This chain uses TRBV27 with TRBJ2-1; TRBD2 agrees at 13 bases. The V gene's germline CDR1 is MNHEY and CDR2 SMNVEV (reference sequence). The CDR3 runs to 16 residues. Trimming cost V 2 bases and J 11 bases; bases outside gene matches: 9. The CDR3 sequence is CASSLPPGLAGRKQFF. The CDR3 DNA is TGTGCCAGCAGTTTACCACCGGGACTAGCGGGAAGAAAGCAGTTCTTC.

Here the CDR3 reads CASSLDSVDNYGYTF. The CDR3 region has the DNA TGTGCCAGCAGCTTAGATTCGGTAGATAACTATGGCTACACCTTC. The gene calls are TRBV11-2 and TRBJ1-2; D is unresolved. CDR1 is SGHAT and CDR2 is FQNNGV in the germline V gene. The CDR3 runs to 15 residues. Trimming cost V 0 bases and J 1 base, with 9 bases left between them.

The rearrangement joins TRBV27 to TRBJ1-2; D remains ambiguous. V lost 9 bases, J lost 4 bases, and 12 bases lay in between. CDR1 and CDR2 (germline): MNHEY, SMNVEV (reference sequence). The CDR3 runs 12 residues. Here the CDR3 DNA reads TGTGCCAGTCGAACACTAGGCTATGGCTACACCTTC. Translation: CASRTLGYGYTF.

The chain combines TRBV2 with TRBJ2-7, with D uncertain. The germline V and J ends were trimmed by 5 bases and 0 bases, with 8 bases remaining between them. CDR1 and CDR2 (germline): SNHLY, FYNNEI. This CDR3 contains 13 residues. The CDR3 nucleotides are TGTGCCAGCAGTCGATATAGCTCCTACGAGCAGTACTTC. Protein product: CASSRYSSYEQYF.

The chain links TRBV4-1 to TRBJ2-1; 11 bases fit TRBD1. This CDR3 is built from 17 residues. The germline V gene encodes CDR1 MGHRA and CDR2 YSYEKL. V lost 0 bases and J lost 4; bases outside the gene matches: 5. The CDR3 nucleotides are TGCGCCAGCAGCCAAGAGACCGGGACAGGGGGATACAATGAGCAGTTCTTC. It translates to CASSQETGTGGYNEQFF.

J is TRBJ2-2 and V is TRBV7-6; D is uncertain. Trimming shortened V by 8 bases and J by 7 bases, and 8 bases separated the two germline ends. The CDR3 spans 11 residues. Germline V gene lookup returns CDR1 SGHVS and CDR2 FNYEAQ. CDR3 DNA sequence: TGTGCCAGCGGGTCCGGCGGGGAGCTGTTTTTT. Amino acids: CASGSGGELFF.

This rearrangement joins TRBV28 to TRBJ2-1, with TRBD2 matching over 13 bases. Germline-derived CDR1 and CDR2 are MDHEN and SYDVKM. This CDR3 spans 17 amino acids. V lost 5 bases, J lost 4 bases, and 8 bases stayed unmatched. The CDR3: CASSPATSGRPYNEQFF. The CDR3, as DNA: TGTGCCAGCAGTCCCGCGACTAGCGGGAGGCCTTACAATGAGCAGTTCTTC. The variable domain in full, with the rest retrieved from reference TRBV28 and TRBJ2-1, is DVKVTQSSRYLVKRTGEKVFLECVQDMDHENMFWYRQDPGLGLRLIYFSYDVKMKEKGDIPEGYSVSREKKERFSLILESASTNQTSMYLCASSPATSGRPYNEQFFGPGTRLTVL.

The chain employs TRBV19 and TRBJ2-7, with 11 bases identical to TRBD2. With V trimmed by 4 bases and J by 3 bases, 2 bases remained unmatched. This CDR3 is built from 14 residues. Germline CDR1 and CDR2: LNHDA and SQIVND (reference sequence). Written as DNA, the CDR3 is TGTGCCAGTAGTACGCTAGCGGGAGGCTACGAGCAGTACTTC. This gives the protein CASSTLAGGYEQYF.

The CDR3 protein is CASREVGGNNQPQHF. The CDR3 DNA is TGTGCCAGCAGAGAGGTGGGAGGGAACAATCAGCCCCAGCATTTT. The V gene is TRBV28, the J gene TRBJ1-5, with no clear D. Between the trimmed V and J ends, which lost 6 bases and 3 bases, there was a span of 15 bases. Germline V lookup: CDR1 MDHEN, CDR2 SYDVKM. There are 15 residues in the CDR3.

J is TRBJ2-1 and V is TRBV28; TRBD2 aligns across 12 bases. The trim removed 5 bases at V and 5 bases at J, leaving 1 base unmatched. CDR3 length: 14 residues. CDR1 MDHEN and CDR2 SYDVKM come from the germline V gene. CDR3 sequence reads: CASSRTSGNNEQFF. CDR3 sequence (DNA): TGTGCCAGCAGTCGGACTAGCGGGAACAATGAGCAGTTCTTC. Using reference TRBV28 and TRBJ2-1 for the parts outside the CDR3, the full variable domain is DVKVTQSSRYLVKRTGEKVFLECVQDMDHENMFWYRQDPGLGLRLIYFSYDVKMKEKGDIPEGYSVSREKKERFSLILESASTNQTSMYLCASSRTSGNNEQFFGPGTRLTVL.

V gene TRBV4-1 combines with J gene TRBJ2-3; D possibly corresponds to TRBD2 (5 bases). CDR1 MGHRA and CDR2 YSYEKL come from the germline V gene. This CDR3 is built from 13 residues. V was cut by 1 base and J by 5 bases, with 7 bases left in between. The DNA for the CDR3 is TGCGCCAGCAGCCAAGTCGGGGAAGATACGCAGTATTTT. It is translated as CASSQVGEDTQYF.

V usage is TRBV27 and J usage is TRBJ1-2; D is unclear. Germline values: CDR1 MNHEY, CDR2 SMNVEV (reference sequence). CDR3 length: 13 residues. Trimming stripped 0 bases from V and 6 bases from J, with 8 bases between. CDR3 sequence: CASSLSGWDGYTF. As DNA, the CDR3 is TGTGCCAGCAGTTTATCGGGGTGGGATGGCTACACCTTC.

Ten or more counts support this clone. The V and J genes are TRBV7-6 and TRBJ2-7; TRBD1 matches 8 bases. Trimming at V came to 2 bases and at J to 3 bases, leaving 9 bases not matched to a gene. CDR3 length equals 16 residues. Germline lookup yields CDR1 SGHVS and CDR2 FNYEAQ. CDR3 protein: CASSLIAGGGHYEQYF. The DNA for the CDR3 is TGTGCCAGCAGCTTAATAGCAGGGGGCGGTCACTACGAGCAGTACTTC. Complete variable domain (other parts from reference TRBV7-6 and TRBJ2-7): GAGVSQSPRYKVTKRGQDVALRCDPISGHVSLYWYRQALGQGPEFLTYFNYEAQQDKSGLPNDRFSAERPEGSISTLTIQRTEQRDSAMYRCASSLIAGGGHYEQYFGPGTRLTVT.

This clone has just a few counts. The V call is TRBV6-4, the J call TRBJ2-1; D uncertain. Germline-derived CDR1 and CDR2 are MRHNA and SNTAGT. The CDR3 is 14 residues long. Trimming removed 3 bases from V and 7 bases from J, with 13 bases in between. The CDR3 DNA is TGTGCCAGCAGTGAATCGGAAGAGTTAAATGAGCAGTTCTTC. Encoded protein: CASSESEELNEQFF.

This chain links TRBV4-3 with TRBJ2-3; 9 bases map to TRBD2. Trimming took 0 bases from V and 2 from J; bases not matched to a gene: 6. Germline V lookup: CDR1 LGHNA, CDR2 YSLEER. The CDR3 totals 17 residues. CDR3: CASSQDRREGNTDTQYF. DNA of the CDR3: TGCGCCAGCAGCCAAGATCGGCGGGAGGGGAACACAGATACGCAGTATTTT.

This chain joins TRBV7-8 and TRBJ1-1; D unresolved. Germline values: CDR1 SGHVS, CDR2 FQNEAQ. The CDR3 runs to 15 residues. Trimming shortened V by 6 bases and J by 1 base, and 15 bases separated the two germline ends. The CDR3 region has the DNA TGTGCCAGCAGGCGCAGTAAAATACCGAACACTGAAGCTTTCTTT. Amino acids: CASRRSKIPNTEAFF.

The chain is built from TRBV5-5 and TRBJ1-1, with D possibly matching TRBD1 (5 bases). V was trimmed by 2 bases and J by 0 bases, leaving 8 bases between them. The CDR3 sequence is 14 residues long. Looked up from germline, CDR1 is SGHKS and CDR2 is YYEKEE (reference sequence). CDR3 in DNA: TGTGCCAGCAGCTTCGGGACGGTGAACACTGAAGCTTTCTTT. It is translated as CASSFGTVNTEAFF.

The chain combines TRBV9 with TRBJ2-3; the D gene is possibly TRBD2 (5 bases). This CDR3 has 14 amino acids. The V end lost 1 base, the J end lost 4 bases, and 10 bases lay between the germline ends. Looked up from germline, CDR1 is SGDLS and CDR2 is YYNGEE. This chain's CDR3 is CASSVLRGPDTQYF. CDR3 coding DNA: TGTGCCAGCAGCGTATTACGAGGGCCAGATACGCAGTATTTT.

The chain joins TRBV11-1 to TRBJ1-1, with D hard to call. The CDR3 contains 13 residues. V lost 6 bases and J lost 1, with 9 bases in between. Per the germline V gene, CDR1 is SGHAT and CDR2 is FQDESV (reference sequence). The CDR3 here is CASRPRGNTEAFF. The DNA of the CDR3 is TGTGCCAGCAGGCCCCGGGGGAACACTGAAGCTTTCTTT.

The chain joins TRBV15 to TRBJ2-7, with 7 bases matching TRBD2. V shed 6 bases, J shed 4 bases, and the junction held 3 bases outside the gene matches. The CDR3 spans 12 residues. From germline, CDR1 is LNHNV and CDR2 YYDKDF (reference sequence). The CDR3 coding sequence is TGTGCCACCAGAGGGAGGGGATACGAGCAGTACTTC. Its protein is CATRGRGYEQYF.

This chain connects TRBV6-5 to TRBJ2-7; D tentatively reads TRBD1 or TRBD2 (6 bases each). Germline CDR1 MNHEY, CDR2 SVGAGI. This CDR3 comprises 12 residues. V was cut by 7 bases and J by 6 bases, with 13 bases left in between. The CDR3 DNA sequence: TGTGCCAGCATAGATTCGGGGGCCGAGCAGTACTTC. Its protein product is CASIDSGAEQYF.

This chain joins TRBV27 and TRBJ2-7, with D tentatively TRBD1 (5 bases). The V gene's germline CDR1 is MNHEY and CDR2 SMNVEV (reference sequence). Between the trimmed V and J ends, which lost 5 bases and 1 base, there was a span of 9 bases. CDR3 length equals 13 residues. For the CDR3, the DNA is TGTGCCAGCAGTCAACAGGTTTCCTACGAGCAGTACTTC. Encoded protein: CASSQQVSYEQYF.

J is TRBJ2-7 and V is TRBV19, with D perhaps given as TRBD1 or TRBD2 (6 bases each). V lost 3 bases and J 0 bases, leaving 9 bases between the germline ends. There are 14 residues in the CDR3. CDR1 LNHDA and CDR2 SQIVND come from the germline V gene (reference sequence). The CDR3 DNA sequence: TGTGCCAGTAGTATCGGGGGCTACTCCTACGAGCAGTACTTC. Protein product: CASSIGGYSYEQYF. The whole variable domain, filled in from reference TRBV19 and TRBJ2-7, reads DGGITQSPKYLFRKEGQNVTLSCEQNLNHDAMYWYRQDPGQGLRLIYYSQIVNDFQKGDIAEGYSVSREKKESFPLTVTSAQKNPTAFYLCASSIGGYSYEQYFGPGTRLTVT.

This chain uses TRBV7-6 with TRBJ2-1, with TRBD1 matching over 7 bases. There are 16 residues in the CDR3. V lost 1 base and J lost 4; bases outside the gene matches: 7. Germline CDR1 reads SGHVS; CDR2 reads FNYEAQ. CDR3 nucleotide sequence: TGTGCCAGCAGCTTAGGGTACGGGACAGTATACAATGAGCAGTTCTTC. Its translation: CASSLGYGTVYNEQFF.

The rearrangement links TRBV13 to TRBJ2-7, with a weak D call TRBD2 (7 bases). Trimming stripped 5 bases from V and 4 bases from J, with 15 bases between. The CDR3 is made up of 14 amino acids. Germline CDR1 PRHDT, CDR2 FYEKMQ (reference sequence). In nucleotides, the CDR3 is TGTGCCAGCAGCCCTGGGAGGGGGGAGTACGAGCAGTACTTC. It encodes CASSPGRGEYEQYF.

This chain's CDR3 is CASSLGELYEQYF. The CDR3 DNA reads TGTGCCAGCAGCTTAGGTGAGCTCTACGAGCAGTACTTC. The chain joins TRBV7-6 to TRBJ2-7; the D is unclear. CDR1 and CDR2 (germline): SGHVS, FNYEAQ. This CDR3 comprises 13 residues. Trimming took 1 base from V and 3 from J, leaving 7 bases between them.

The chain links TRBV4-2 to TRBJ1-2, with D perhaps TRBD1 (5 bases). V was clipped by 1 base and J by 4 bases, with 16 bases between them. Germline V gene lookup returns CDR1 LGHNA and CDR2 YNFKEQ. This CDR3 contains 16 residues. CDR3 nucleotide sequence: TGTGCCAGCAGCCAAGGCGGGCGATCCGGGGGCTATGGCTACACCTTC. It yields the protein CASSQGGRSGGYGYTF.

J is TRBJ2-3 and V is TRBV7-9; 9 bases fit TRBD2. The length of the CDR3 is 16 residues. J was trimmed by 2 bases and V by 0 bases; bases with no gene match: 3. Germline V gene lookup returns CDR1 SEHNR and CDR2 FQNEAQ (reference sequence). The CDR3 coding sequence is TGTGCCAGCAGCTTAGCGGCTAGCGGGGTCACAGATACGCAGTATTTT. This codes for CASSLAASGVTDTQYF.

J is TRBJ2-2 and V is TRBV5-1; TRBD1 is a possible D gene (6 bases). Deletions cut 3 bases from V and 0 bases from J, with 9 bases between. The CDR3 loop spans 15 amino acids. Germline V gene lookup returns CDR1 SGHRS and CDR2 YFSETQ. CDR3 DNA: TGCGCCAGCAGCTCCGGGACATCGAACACCGGGGAGCTGTTTTTT. Encoded protein: CASSSGTSNTGELFF.

The rearrangement joins TRBV6-1 to TRBJ2-7, with D possibly matching TRBD1 (6 bases). Germline loops: CDR1 MNHNS, CDR2 SASEGT. The CDR3 length is 15 residues. V gave up 1 base and J gave up 3 bases, with 13 bases separating them. CDR3 nucleotide sequence: TGTGCCAGCAGTGAAGATGCAGGGGATCGCTACGAGCAGTACTTC. Protein product: CASSEDAGDRYEQYF.